This T cell receptor beta chain emerged from a study of shared clonotypes between healthy human individuals. Deep-level assay runs were performed. Sequencing was performed with immunoSEQ multiplex PCR; in TCRdb, only in-frame clones are kept and a portion is missing. The sample gives 950,000 to 1,100,000 clones, about 84% of which show up once; roughly 0.65% is in the top ten. Sequenced sample: memory CD4+ T cells from PBMCs. Subset specified: CD45RA-negative fraction. The receptor comes from a man younger than 35 in good health. Some clones in this sample may be carry-over from other donors' samples.

In nucleotides, the CDR3 is TGTGCCAGCAGTATCTCCTATAATCAGCCCCAGCATTTT. Translation: CASSISYNQPQHF. The J gene is TRBJ1-5, the V gene TRBV27; D uncertain. The germline V and J ends were trimmed by 5 bases and 4 bases, with 9 bases remaining between them. This CDR3 has 13 amino acids. CDR1 is MNHEY, CDR2 SMNVEV, per germline (reference sequence).